This paragraph covers one T cell receptor (beta chain) sequence. The target antigen is unknown. The data originate from a study of shared clonotypes between healthy human individuals. Study outcomes and limitations: It was the few donors that limited the genetic and exposure-history diversity represented. In a handful of donors, approximately 5% of naive CD4 clonotypes appeared in common. Non-shared clonotypes showed lower generation probabilities than clonotypes common to all four donors.

Germline CDR1 and CDR2: SGHNT and YYREEE (reference sequence). The ends were cut back, 0 bases at V and 6 bases at J, with 18 bases in the middle. This CDR3 contains 16 residues. Only CD45RO-negative cells positively selected for CCR7 counted as naive CD8 cells, so terminally differentiated effector memory CD45RA+ cells were excluded. TCRdb's copy holds only in-frame clones and misses some; the assay was immunoSEQ multiplex PCR. The table lists about 2.2 million clones, 80% to 95% of them singletons. The rearrangement uses TRBV5-4 and TRBJ1-1, with D hard to call. Sequencing was done on a sample of naive CD8+ T cells from PBMCs. This TCR was sampled from a man aged 18 to 35 in good health. Some clones in this sample may be carry-over from other donors' samples. In nucleotides, the CDR3 is TGTGCCAGCAGCTTGGGAGCCAAAGTCGTCTTCTCTGAAGCTTTCTTT. Its protein is CASSLGAKVVFSEAFF.